This T cell receptor (beta chain) was recovered during a study of cytomegalovirus exposure and HLA in healthy donors. Clones were read by immunoSEQ multiplex PCR, and TCRdb kept only the in-frame ones, dropping some. Of tens of thousands of clones listed, more than 85% were seen once; the top ten hold around 3.5%. The donors were in the roughly 110-subject validation cohort; that cohort was separate from the roughly 700-subject first cohort. Germline CDR1 is SSHAT and CDR2 is FNYEAQ (reference sequence). The CDR3 has 13 residues. As regards this clone: The junction does not match germline at one end; this may be a read error.

The J gene is TRBJ2-1, the V gene TRBV7-7; D ambiguous. Specimen: PBMCs. This TCR was sampled from a woman aged 25 to 39 in good health and CMV-seronegative. CDR3 loop: CASSLGSVHEQFF. CDR3 DNA: TGTGCTAGCAGCTTAGGGTCGGTGCATGAGCAGTTCTTC.